This T cell receptor (beta chain) originates from a study of blood T cell repertoires in COVID-19. About the study: Samples representing acute and convalescent COVID-19 were sourced from the United States, Italy and Spain. Sources were T cells, B-cell-depleted T cells, or PBMCs; the material itself was cDNA or gDNA.

Per the authors' pipeline: Estimation of nucleated cell counts relied on the amplification of reference gene primers. Profiling relied on immunoSEQ multiplex PCR, and the TCRdb table lists in-frame clones only, not all of them. V, J and clone size are taken as reported in that table, and D and trimming were inferred from the DNA itself. The sample has about 190,000 clones; about 80% are singletons. The junction had 8 bases not matched to a gene; V was cut back by 6 bases and J by 7 bases. Per the germline V gene, CDR1 is ENHRY and CDR2 is SYGVKD. CDR3 length: 14 amino acids. Sequencing input: peripheral blood. The source of this sequence is a man aged 55 to 70 with acute or convalescent COVID-19. This chain joins TRBV10-3 and TRBJ2-1; 8 bases fit TRBD2. DNA of the CDR3: TGTGCCATCAGGCCAGCGGGAGTCGAAAATGAGCAGTTCTTC. This codes for CAIRPAGVENEQFF.